This record covers a single TCR beta chain. The data were obtained in a study of human T cells and chemical hapten exposure. The time point denotes: healthy volunteer bleed at 6 weeks. The study extracted total RNA from unfractionated whole blood. Authors' analysis steps: Per-sample TCR counts ranged from about 20,000 to 700,000, median approximately 98,000. Each CDR3 protein is one row after TCRdb ran MiXCR on the RACE reads. The V and J calls and clone size come from TCRdb's table, not from the authors' own analysis. The sample lists over 35,000 distinct CDR3 sequences, approximately 4% occurring once. This CDR3 spans 15 amino acids. Germline assignment: CDR1 MGHDK and CDR2 SYGVNS. V was shortened by 3 bases and J by 8 bases, with 20 bases between the two germline ends.

The rearrangement links TRBV25-1 to TRBJ2-7, with D possibly TRBD1 on 5 matching bases. Sequencing used whole blood. The clonotype comes from a human donor in good health. Some clones in this sample may be carry-over from other donors' samples. The CDR3 region has the DNA TGTGCCAGCAGTGACGCCCTGGGGCCCCTATCGAAGCAGTACTTC. Its protein is CASSDALGPLSKQYF.